This is a list of T cell receptor beta chains from one sample in a study of identical twins. TCRdb reanalysed the 5' RACE reads using MiXCR and keeps one entry per CDR3 protein. This table holds hundreds of thousands of distinct CDR3 sequences, around 5.7% found once. Sequences were obtained from naive T cells sorted from blood. The source of these receptors is a young man in good health. CDR3s include the opening cysteine and the closing phenylalanine or tryptophan. Fields, in order: D gene, V gene, J gene, clone size, CDR3 protein, CDR3 DNA. A D gene is named only where the DNA matches it firmly. The size of a clone is reported for some rows only, either as once, few or many, or as a class for expanded clones.

D gene: .; V gene: TRBV5-6; J gene: TRBJ1-6; clone size: .; CDR3 protein: CASSLPPRNSPLHF; CDR3 DNA: TGTGCCAGCAGCTTGCCCCCGAGGAATTCACCCCTCCACTTT
D gene: .; V gene: TRBV5-1; J gene: TRBJ2-7; clone size: many; CDR3 protein: CASHPGDEQYF; CDR3 DNA: TGCGCCAGCCATCCAGGGGACGAGCAGTACTTC
D gene: .; V gene: TRBV7-2; J gene: TRBJ1-5; clone size: many; CDR3 protein: CASSGGENSNQPQHF; CDR3 DNA: TGTGCCAGCAGCGGGGGGGAAAATAGCAATCAGCCCCAGCATTTT
D gene: .; V gene: TRBV7-3; J gene: TRBJ2-1; clone size: .; CDR3 protein: CASRGLDDNEQFF; CDR3 DNA: TGTGCCAGCAGGGGGCTGGACGACAATGAGCAGTTCTTC
D gene: .; V gene: TRBV4-1; J gene: TRBJ2-1; clone size: many; CDR3 protein: CASSPTGDRRGFF; CDR3 DNA: TGCGCCAGCAGCCCGACGGGGGACCGCCGAGGGTTCTTC
D gene: .; V gene: TRBV29-1; J gene: TRBJ1-2; clone size: many; CDR3 protein: CSVDHLRGYYGYTF; CDR3 DNA: TGCAGCGTTGACCATCTCAGGGGCTACTATGGCTACACCTTC
D gene: .; V gene: TRBV12-3/TRBV12-4; J gene: TRBJ1-1; clone size: many; CDR3 protein: CASSLLGPPMGEEAFF; CDR3 DNA: TGTGCCAGCAGTTTACTAGGACCCCCAATGGGCGAAGAAGCTTTCTTT
D gene: TRBD2; V gene: TRBV2; J gene: TRBJ2-7; clone size: .; CDR3 protein: CASSNSSGRRHEQYF; CDR3 DNA: TGTGCCAGCAGTAACTCTAGCGGGAGAAGGCACGAGCAGTACTTC
D gene: .; V gene: TRBV29-1; J gene: TRBJ1-6; clone size: many; CDR3 protein: CSVELNRGSPLHF; CDR3 DNA: TGCAGCGTTGAGCTCAATAGGGGTTCACCCCTCCACTTT
D gene: TRBD1; V gene: TRBV29-1; J gene: TRBJ2-3; clone size: many; CDR3 protein: CSVRDRGFSSTDTQYF; CDR3 DNA: TGCAGCGTCCGGGACAGGGGGTTTTCTAGCACAGATACGCAGTATTTT
D gene: .; V gene: TRBV20-1; J gene: TRBJ2-1; clone size: .; CDR3 protein: CSAVADSSYNEQFF; CDR3 DNA: TGCAGTGCAGTAGCGGATAGCTCCTACAATGAGCAGTTCTTC
D gene: TRBD1; V gene: TRBV24-1; J gene: TRBJ1-5; clone size: many; CDR3 protein: CATSERQGADQPQHF; CDR3 DNA: TGTGCCACCAGTGAGCGACAGGGGGCTGATCAGCCCCAGCATTTT
D gene: .; V gene: TRBV27; J gene: TRBJ1-2; clone size: many; CDR3 protein: CASSLSHNGFGYTF; CDR3 DNA: TGTGCCAGCAGCCTTTCCCATAACGGGTTTGGCTACACCTTC
D gene: .; V gene: TRBV11-2; J gene: TRBJ1-5; clone size: .; CDR3 protein: CASSPDRSYSNQPQHF; CDR3 DNA: TGTGCCAGCAGCCCAGACAGATCTTATAGCAATCAGCCCCAGCATTTT
D gene: .; V gene: TRBV21-1; J gene: TRBJ2-1; clone size: many; CDR3 protein: CASSSNLLATEQFF; CDR3 DNA: TGTGCCAGCAGCAGTAATCTACTAGCGACTGAGCAGTTCTTC
D gene: TRBD2; V gene: TRBV5-6; J gene: TRBJ2-1; clone size: many; CDR3 protein: CASSLTSGYYNEQFF; CDR3 DNA: TGTGCCAGCAGCCTGACTAGCGGGTATTACAATGAGCAGTTCTTC
D gene: .; V gene: TRBV7-9; J gene: TRBJ1-5; clone size: few; CDR3 protein: CASSLGSAGHSNQPQHF; CDR3 DNA: TGTGCCAGCAGCTTAGGATCAGCAGGGCATAGCAATCAGCCCCAGCATTTT
D gene: .; V gene: TRBV18; J gene: TRBJ1-2; clone size: .; CDR3 protein: CAANQGPLYGYTF; CDR3 DNA: TGTGCCGCCAACCAGGGACCGCTCTATGGCTACACCTTC
D gene: .; V gene: TRBV20-1; J gene: TRBJ2-1; clone size: many; CDR3 protein: CSAIEGLGDNEQFF; CDR3 DNA: TGCAGTGCTATAGAAGGCTTGGGAGACAATGAGCAGTTCTTC
D gene: .; V gene: TRBV24-1; J gene: TRBJ2-5; clone size: few; CDR3 protein: CATSDPTSVGGVGQETQYF; CDR3 DNA: TGTGCCACCAGTGACCCGACCTCTGTGGGAGGAGTAGGACAAGAGACCCAGTACTTC
D gene: TRBD1; V gene: TRBV7-9; J gene: TRBJ2-3; clone size: many; CDR3 protein: CASSGRQGSTDTQYF; CDR3 DNA: TGTGCCAGCAGCGGCCGACAGGGGAGCACAGATACGCAGTATTTT
D gene: .; V gene: TRBV6-1; J gene: TRBJ1-2; clone size: few; CDR3 protein: CASSVGEASRGYTF; CDR3 DNA: TGTGCCAGCAGTGTTGGGGAGGCCTCTCGGGGCTACACCTTC
D gene: .; V gene: TRBV18; J gene: TRBJ2-3; clone size: once; CDR3 protein: CASSPAGSTDTQYF; CDR3 DNA: TGTGCCAGCTCACCAGCCGGGAGCACAGATACGCAGTATTTT
D gene: TRBD1; V gene: TRBV20-1; J gene: TRBJ2-7; clone size: many; CDR3 protein: CSAQSGGDVDEQYF; CDR3 DNA: TGCAGTGCTCAATCAGGGGGCGATGTCGACGAGCAGTACTTC
D gene: .; V gene: TRBV4-2; J gene: TRBJ2-1; clone size: many; CDR3 protein: CASSQDSGVDEQFF; CDR3 DNA: TGTGCCAGCAGCCAAGATTCGGGCGTAGATGAGCAGTTCTTC
D gene: .; V gene: TRBV24-1; J gene: TRBJ2-1; clone size: .; CDR3 protein: CATSSGPGSSYNEQFF; CDR3 DNA: TGTGCCACCAGTAGCGGGCCAGGAAGCTCCTACAATGAGCAGTTCTTC
D gene: .; V gene: TRBV19; J gene: TRBJ1-5; clone size: .; CDR3 protein: CASSITQGGGNQPQHF; CDR3 DNA: TGTGCCAGTAGTATTACCCAGGGCGGAGGCAATCAGCCCCAGCATTTT
D gene: TRBD1; V gene: TRBV11-2; J gene: TRBJ2-4; clone size: many; CDR3 protein: CASSSLGTGPMNIQYF; CDR3 DNA: TGTGCCAGCAGCTCCCTGGGGACAGGGCCCATGAACATTCAGTACTTC
D gene: .; V gene: TRBV6-5; J gene: TRBJ1-4; clone size: few; CDR3 protein: CASSYSWGASEKLFF; CDR3 DNA: TGTGCCAGCAGTTACTCTTGGGGCGCGAGTGAAAAACTGTTTTTT
D gene: TRBD2; V gene: TRBV28; J gene: TRBJ2-1; clone size: .; CDR3 protein: CASSPLGVAGVGEQFF; CDR3 DNA: TGTGCCAGCAGTCCCCTGGGGGTAGCGGGAGTTGGAGAGCAGTTCTTC
D gene: .; V gene: TRBV27; J gene: TRBJ2-3; clone size: .; CDR3 protein: CASSIPSTDTQYF; CDR3 DNA: TGTGCCAGCAGTATCCCATCCACAGATACGCAGTATTTT
D gene: .; V gene: TRBV5-1; J gene: TRBJ2-2; clone size: .; CDR3 protein: CASRSGPDAGELFF; CDR3 DNA: TGCGCCAGCAGATCAGGACCTGACGCCGGGGAGCTGTTTTTT
D gene: .; V gene: TRBV11-2; J gene: TRBJ2-5; clone size: few; CDR3 protein: CASSPMGLIQETQYF; CDR3 DNA: TGTGCCAGCAGCCCAATGGGACTTATCCAAGAGACCCAGTACTTC
D gene: .; V gene: TRBV5-1; J gene: TRBJ2-7; clone size: many; CDR3 protein: CASSEYGTEQYF; CDR3 DNA: TGCGCCAGCAGCGAATACGGAACAGAGCAGTACTTC
D gene: TRBD2; V gene: TRBV20-1; J gene: TRBJ2-1; clone size: many; CDR3 protein: CSARDPEREAYNEQFF; CDR3 DNA: TGCAGTGCTAGAGATCCAGAGCGGGAGGCCTACAATGAGCAGTTCTTC
D gene: .; V gene: TRBV19; J gene: TRBJ2-1; clone size: .; CDR3 protein: CASSIRPGNEQFF; CDR3 DNA: TGTGCCAGTAGTATAAGGCCGGGCAATGAGCAGTTCTTC
D gene: .; V gene: TRBV6-5; J gene: TRBJ2-6; clone size: few; CDR3 protein: CASSYFSSGANVLTF; CDR3 DNA: TGTGCCAGCAGTTACTTTAGCTCTGGGGCCAACGTCCTGACTTTC
D gene: .; V gene: TRBV5-1; J gene: TRBJ1-1; clone size: few; CDR3 protein: CASSLALASTEAFF; CDR3 DNA: TGCGCCAGCAGCTTGGCTCTGGCTAGCACTGAAGCTTTCTTT
D gene: .; V gene: TRBV20-1; J gene: TRBJ2-3; clone size: many; CDR3 protein: CSARDYRSSTDTQYF; CDR3 DNA: TGCAGTGCTAGAGACTACAGGTCTAGCACAGATACGCAGTATTTT
D gene: TRBD2; V gene: TRBV11-2; J gene: TRBJ2-1; clone size: few; CDR3 protein: CASSSQGLAGGLYNEQFF; CDR3 DNA: TGTGCCAGCAGCTCACAAGGACTAGCGGGAGGGCTCTACAATGAGCAGTTCTTC
D gene: .; V gene: TRBV20-1; J gene: TRBJ2-3; clone size: .; CDR3 protein: CSAILTEDTQYF; CDR3 DNA: TGCAGTGCTATCCTAACTGAGGATACGCAGTATTTT
D gene: .; V gene: TRBV4-2; J gene: TRBJ1-2; clone size: many; CDR3 protein: CASSQEGHYGYTF; CDR3 DNA: TGTGCCAGCAGCCAAGAGGGACACTATGGCTACACCTTC
D gene: .; V gene: TRBV10-3; J gene: TRBJ2-5; clone size: many; CDR3 protein: CAISESILRQVGETQYF; CDR3 DNA: TGTGCCATCAGTGAGTCGATACTGAGACAGGTCGGGGAGACCCAGTACTTC
D gene: TRBD2; V gene: TRBV29-1; J gene: TRBJ2-2; clone size: many; CDR3 protein: CSVDTLAGGPTGELFF; CDR3 DNA: TGCAGCGTTGATACGCTAGCGGGAGGGCCAACCGGGGAGCTGTTTTTT
D gene: TRBD2; V gene: TRBV6-2/TRBV6-3; J gene: TRBJ2-1; clone size: .; CDR3 protein: CASSTHRQQRERYSYNEQFF; CDR3 DNA: TGTGCCAGCAGTACTCACAGACAGCAGCGGGAGCGATACTCCTACAATGAGCAGTTCTTC
D gene: .; V gene: TRBV12-3/TRBV12-4; J gene: TRBJ2-1; clone size: many; CDR3 protein: CASSFSDYNEQFF; CDR3 DNA: TGTGCCAGCAGTTTTTCGGACTACAATGAGCAGTTCTTC
D gene: TRBD1; V gene: TRBV9; J gene: TRBJ1-4; clone size: many; CDR3 protein: CASSQQGAALREKLFF; CDR3 DNA: TGTGCCAGCAGCCAACAGGGGGCCGCGCTACGTGAAAAACTGTTTTTT
D gene: .; V gene: TRBV12-3/TRBV12-4; J gene: TRBJ1-4; clone size: many; CDR3 protein: CASSLMAREKLFF; CDR3 DNA: TGTGCCAGCAGTTTAATGGCGAGAGAAAAACTGTTTTTT
D gene: .; V gene: TRBV12-3/TRBV12-4; J gene: TRBJ2-7; clone size: many; CDR3 protein: CASSLAIWDEQYF; CDR3 DNA: TGTGCCAGCAGTTTAGCCATATGGGACGAGCAGTACTTC
D gene: .; V gene: TRBV6-1; J gene: TRBJ1-5; clone size: .; CDR3 protein: CASGMNMGQPQHF; CDR3 DNA: TGTGCCAGCGGGATGAACATGGGGCAGCCCCAGCATTTT
D gene: .; V gene: TRBV7-2; J gene: TRBJ1-2; clone size: few; CDR3 protein: CASSPGKRYGYTF; CDR3 DNA: TGTGCCAGCAGCCCCGGAAAACGCTATGGCTACACCTTC